These 32 T cell receptor beta chains came from one sample sequenced in a study of control samples from healthy donors and cancer patients. The protocol was immunoSEQ multiplex PCR, while the TCRdb copy is restricted to in-frame clones and leaves out a portion. The table has 100,000 to 150,000 clones, approximately 89% seen once; the top ten hold roughly 8.7%. Sequencing used blood. Source of these receptors: a man aged 18 to 29 in good health.

This clone came up once. The CDR3 DNA is TGTGCCAGCAGCGTCGGAGGGCATCAGCCCCAGCATTTT. It specifies CASSVGGHQPQHF. The chain links TRBV9 to TRBJ1-5, with D hard to call. This CDR3 has 13 amino acids. Trimming cost V 2 bases and J 5 bases, with 8 bases left between them. CDR1 and CDR2 from the germline V gene are SGDLS and YYNGEE. Complete variable domain (other parts from reference TRBV9 and TRBJ1-5): DSGVTQTPKHLITATGQRVTLRCSPRSGDLSVYWYQQSLDQGLQFLIQYYNGEERAKGNILERFSAQQFPDLHSELNLSSLELGDSALYFCASSVGGHQPQHFGDGTRLSIL.

The genes are TRBV10-2 and TRBJ2-3, with D possibly being TRBD1 (6 bases). The length of the CDR3 is 16 residues. V lost 3 bases and J lost 0, with 13 bases in between. The germline gives CDR1 WSHSY, CDR2 SAAADI. The CDR3 region is CASSDTHRESTDTQYF. CDR3 DNA sequence: TGCGCCAGCAGTGACACCCACAGGGAAAGCACAGATACGCAGTATTTT.

V and J are TRBV6-4 and TRBJ2-3; 10 nucleotides match TRBD2. The CDR3 totals 16 residues. Trimming cost V 2 bases and J 0 bases; bases outside gene matches: 2. CDR1 MRHNA and CDR2 SNTAGT come from the germline V gene. The CDR3 loop is CASSDASGGSTDTQYF. CDR3 DNA sequence: TGTGCCAGCAGTGACGCTAGCGGGGGTAGCACAGATACGCAGTATTTT.

The chain links TRBV6-6 to TRBJ1-5; D not resolved. Germline values: CDR1 MNHNY, CDR2 SVGAGI (reference sequence). This CDR3 spans 15 amino acids. Trimming stripped 7 bases from V and 0 bases from J, with 13 bases between. The CDR3 nucleotides read TGTGCCAGCAATTCTCAAGCCTTTAGCAATCAGCCCCAGCATTTT. Translating gives CASNSQAFSNQPQHF.

CDR3 nucleotide sequence: TGTGCCTGGAGTGTAGGGACGGGGGCAAAAGAAAAACTGTTTTTT. Its translation is CAWSVGTGAKEKLFF. This chain joins TRBV30 and TRBJ1-4, with a possible D match to TRBD1 (6 bases). Germline CDR1 and CDR2: GTSNPN and SVGIG (reference sequence). The CDR3 contains 15 residues. V was cut by 0 bases and J by 8 bases, with 16 bases left in between.

The chain carries TRBV5-1 and TRBJ1-2; perhaps TRBD1 as D (6 bases). The V end lost 7 bases, the J end lost 5 bases, and 12 bases lay between the germline ends. This CDR3 spans 12 amino acids. Germline V gene lookup returns CDR1 SGHRS and CDR2 YFSETQ. In DNA, the CDR3 is TGCGCCAGCGGCAGGGGAGGATATGGCTACACCTTC. Amino acids: CASGRGGYGYTF.

This chain connects TRBV5-1 to TRBJ1-1; weak D call: TRBD1 (6 bases). Looked up from germline, CDR1 is SGHRS and CDR2 is YFSETQ. This CDR3 is 14 amino acids long. Trimming left V 5 bases short and J 5 bases short, with 16 bases between. CDR3 DNA: TGCGCCAGCAGGTTAGGGGGGGATAGTACTGAAGCTTTCTTT. Translation: CASRLGGDSTEAFF.

DNA for the CDR3: TGTGCCAGCAGTTTGGGTGGTGATGAAAAACTGTTTTTT. This sequence encodes CASSLGGDEKLFF. V usage is TRBV12-3 or TRBV12-4 and J usage is TRBJ1-4, with D unresolved. The CDR3 extends over 13 amino acids. Deletions cut 3 bases from V and 6 bases from J, with 8 bases between.

The chain carries TRBV15 and TRBJ1-5; D possibly corresponds to TRBD1 (6 bases). CDR3 length: 13 amino acids. Germline V gene data show CDR1 as LNHNV and CDR2 as YYDKDF (reference sequence). Trimming pared 1 base from V and 6 bases from J, leaving 7 bases between. The DNA for the CDR3 is TGTGCCACCAGCAGAGCCAGGGGTCAGCCCCAGCATTTT. Translated: CATSRARGQPQHF.

The gene calls are TRBV15 and TRBJ1-5, with D possibly TRBD1 on 5 matching bases. V dropped 3 bases and J dropped 4 bases, with 10 bases sitting between them. From germline, CDR1 is LNHNV and CDR2 YYDKDF (reference sequence). The CDR3 totals 14 residues. In DNA form, the CDR3 reads TGTGCCACCAGCAGTCGGACACCTAATCAGCCCCAGCATTTT. Amino acids: CATSSRTPNQPQHF.

The chain is built from TRBV5-3 and TRBJ1-1, with 7 nucleotides matching TRBD1. TRBV5-3 is reported as an ORF; its role is uncertain. The CDR3 has 11 amino acids. The trim removed 0 bases at V and 10 bases at J, leaving 0 bases unmatched. CDR3 protein: CARSLDRGAFF. The CDR3 region has the DNA TGTGCCAGAAGCTTGGACAGGGGAGCTTTCTTT.

V is TRBV5-4 and J is TRBJ1-2; TRBD1 matches 7 bases. From germline, CDR1 is SGHNT and CDR2 YYREEE (reference sequence). The CDR3 consists of 15 residues. V lost 4 bases and J lost 5; bases outside the gene matches: 11. The CDR3 spells CASSTPTGTEYGYTF. CDR3 in DNA: TGTGCCAGCAGCACTCCGACCGGGACAGAATATGGCTACACCTTC.

The CDR3 nucleotides read TGTGCCAGCAGCGCCCGGGACAGGGGGCCTCCAGATACGCAGTATTTT. Protein product: CASSARDRGPPDTQYF. The chain employs TRBV9 and TRBJ2-3, with 12 bases identical to TRBD1. The CDR3 spans 16 residues. V lost 3 bases, J lost 4 bases, and 6 bases stayed unmatched. Germline V gene data show CDR1 as SGDLS and CDR2 as YYNGEE.

V gene TRBV4-1 combines with J gene TRBJ2-5, with TRBD1 matching over 8 bases. The germline gives CDR1 MGHRA, CDR2 YSYEKL. The V gene end was trimmed by 5 bases and the J gene end by 4 bases; junction bases not matched to a gene: 9. The CDR3 sequence is 15 residues long. CDR3 loop: CASSDGRGRGETQYF. The CDR3 nucleotides are TGCGCCAGCAGCGACGGCAGGGGGCGAGGAGAGACCCAGTACTTC.

V gene TRBV15 combines with J gene TRBJ2-3, with 8 bases that match TRBD1. Looked up from germline, CDR1 is LNHNV and CDR2 is YYDKDF (reference sequence). CDR3 length: 13 amino acids. The trim removed 6 bases at V and 2 bases at J, leaving 1 base unmatched. Here the CDR3 DNA reads TGTGCCACCAGACAGGGGGTCACAGATACGCAGTATTTT. As protein: CATRQGVTDTQYF.

The gene calls are TRBV30 and TRBJ1-5; weak D call: TRBD1 (5 bases). This CDR3 spans 13 amino acids. V gave up 2 bases and J gave up 4 bases, with 9 bases separating them. From germline, CDR1 is GTSNPN and CDR2 SVGIG (reference sequence). In DNA form, the CDR3 reads TGTGCCTGGAGTAGGGGAACTAATCAGCCCCAGCATTTT. It encodes CAWSRGTNQPQHF.

In DNA, the CDR3 is TGCGCCAGCAGCTTGCACTCAGCATATGGCTACACCTTC. Its translation: CASSLHSAYGYTF. The genes are TRBV5-1 and TRBJ1-2, with D uncertain. Trimming left V 1 base short and J 5 bases short, with 9 bases between. Germline V gene sequence: CDR1 SGHRS, CDR2 YFSETQ. The CDR3 runs to 13 residues.

J is TRBJ1-4 and V is TRBV14, with D unresolved. The length of the CDR3 is 17 residues. V lost 0 bases to trimming and J lost 1 base, with 12 bases between them. From germline, CDR1 is SGHDN and CDR2 FVKESK. In DNA form, the CDR3 reads TGTGCCAGCAGCCAAGATGTATGGGGAGTAACTAATGAAAAACTGTTTTTT. As protein: CASSQDVWGVTNEKLFF.

The chain couples TRBV7-9 to TRBJ2-3; no firm D call. V lost 5 bases and J lost 0, with 6 bases in between. Germline V lookup: CDR1 SEHNR, CDR2 FQNEAQ (reference sequence). The CDR3 totals 13 residues. This CDR3 is CASSGSSTDTQYF. CDR3 sequence (DNA): TGTGCCAGCAGCGGTTCGAGCACAGATACGCAGTATTTT.

CDR3 amino acids: CASGLTGGPTYEQYF. As DNA, the CDR3 is TGTGCTAGTGGCCTTACAGGGGGCCCAACCTACGAGCAGTACTTC. This chain uses TRBV12-5 with TRBJ2-7, with 9 positions matching TRBD1. The CDR3 runs to 15 residues. V trimming: 6 bases; J trimming: 2 bases; junction bases outside the gene matches: 8. Germline-derived CDR1 and CDR2 are LGHNT and FRNRAP.

The CDR3 sequence: CASSETGPHTF. CDR3 nucleotides: TGTGCCAGCAGTGAAACAGGTCCGCACACCTTC. The V and J genes are TRBV2 and TRBJ1-2, with D possibly being TRBD1 (5 bases). Trimming left V 2 bases short and J 12 bases short, with 10 bases between. The CDR3 is made up of 11 amino acids. The V gene's germline CDR1 is SNHLY and CDR2 FYNNEI.

V is TRBV7-9 and J is TRBJ1-2; no definite D call. V shed 4 bases and J shed 5 bases, with 8 bases lying between them. This CDR3 is built from 12 residues. The V gene's germline CDR1 is SEHNR and CDR2 FQNEAQ (reference sequence). The CDR3 spells CASSSSEYGYTF. The DNA of the CDR3 is TGTGCCAGCAGCTCGAGCGAGTATGGCTACACCTTC.

The V call is TRBV30, the J call TRBJ2-3; D unclear. V was pared by 2 bases and J by 0 bases, with 3 bases between. CDR3 length: 12 amino acids. The germline gives CDR1 GTSNPN, CDR2 SVGIG (reference sequence). The CDR3 spells CAWSLSTDTQYF. CDR3 in DNA: TGTGCCTGGAGTCTCAGCACAGATACGCAGTATTTT.

Remarks on this clone: Additional DNA sequences in this sample encode the identical CDR3. The chain has TRBV12-5 and TRBJ2-3, with D unresolved. Trimming removed 1 base at V and 4 bases at J, with 3 bases between. The germline V gene encodes CDR1 LGHNT and CDR2 FRNRAP. The CDR3 is 12 residues long. The CDR3 DNA follows: TGTGCTAGTGGTTTGGGCCCAGATACGCAGTATTTT. This gives the protein CASGLGPDTQYF.

V is TRBV7-2 and J is TRBJ1-2; possibly TRBD1 for D (5 bases). The germline CDR1 and CDR2 sequences are SGHTA and FQGNSA. The CDR3 length is 16 residues. V was pared by 1 base and J by 4 bases, with 16 bases between. The CDR3: CASSLGWTLASYGYTF. The CDR3 DNA is TGTGCCAGCAGCTTAGGTTGGACACTGGCTAGCTATGGCTACACCTTC. Filled out from reference TRBV7-2 and TRBJ1-2, the complete variable domain reads GAGVSQSPSNKVTEKGKDVELRCDPISGHTALYWYRQSLGQGLEFLIYFQGNSAPDKSGLPSDRFSAERTGGSVSTLTIQRTQQEDSAVYLCASSLGWTLASYGYTFGSGTRLTVV.

The chain is built from TRBV5-8 and TRBJ2-3; no reliable D call. Germline assignment: CDR1 SGHTS and CDR2 YDEGEE. The ends were cut back, 4 bases at V and 3 bases at J, with 15 bases in the middle. The CDR3 runs 15 residues. The CDR3 loop is CASSVVYVDTDTQYF. The CDR3 nucleotides are TGTGCCAGCAGCGTAGTTTATGTGGATACAGATACGCAGTATTTT. Variable domain in full (rest from reference TRBV5-8 and TRBJ2-3): EAGVTQSPTHLIKTRGQQATLRCSPISGHTSVYWYQQALGLGLQFLLWYDEGEERNRGNFPPRFSGRQFPNYSSELNVNALELEDSALYLCASSVVYVDTDTQYFGPGTRLTVL.

The rearrangement joins TRBV11-2 to TRBJ1-2; perhaps TRBD1 as D (6 bases). The CDR3 sequence is 18 residues long. Germline CDR1 and CDR2: SGHAT and FQNNGV. Trimming pared 4 bases from V and 0 bases from J, leaving 21 bases between. The CDR3 loop is CASSSLGGAGATNYGYTF. In nucleotides, the CDR3 is TGTGCCAGCAGCTCCCTCGGGGGCGCGGGAGCAACTAACTATGGCTACACCTTC.

The CDR3 reads CASRTSGTQETQYF. The CDR3 DNA reads TGTGCCAGCAGGACTAGCGGGACCCAAGAGACCCAGTACTTC. The chain links TRBV7-9 to TRBJ2-5, with 11 bases matching TRBD2. The J segment lost 1 base and the V segment lost 6 bases, leaving 1 base of the junction unmatched. Germline V gives CDR1 SEHNR, CDR2 FQNEAQ (reference sequence). The CDR3 runs 14 residues. The variable domain in full, with the rest retrieved from reference TRBV7-9 and TRBJ2-5, is DTGVSQNPRHKITKRGQNVTFRCDPISEHNRLYWYRQTLGQGPEFLTYFQNEAQLEKSRLLSDRFSAERPKGSFSTLEIQRTEQGDSAMYLCASRTSGTQETQYFGPGTRLLVL.

The J gene is TRBJ2-7, the V gene TRBV25-1, with 9 bases identical to TRBD2. Losses at the gene ends were 4 bases for V and 0 bases for J; bases not matched to a gene: 13. CDR1 is MGHDK and CDR2 is SYGVNS in the germline V gene. The CDR3 consists of 18 residues. The CDR3 bases are TGTGCCAGCAGTGTCAGTGGTAGCGGGGGCCTCAGCTCCTACGAGCAGTACTTC. It translates to CASSVSGSGGLSSYEQYF.

V usage is TRBV11-2 and J usage is TRBJ2-6, with D perhaps TRBD1 (5 bases). Germline-derived CDR1 and CDR2 are SGHAT and FQNNGV. The CDR3 covers 16 residues. V lost 2 bases, J lost 2 bases, and 10 bases lay in between. For the CDR3, the DNA is TGTGCCAGCAGCTTAACAGGCACCGCTGGGGCCAACGTCCTGACTTTC. Protein sequence: CASSLTGTAGANVLTF. Full variable domain (missing parts from reference TRBV11-2 and TRBJ2-6): EAGVAQSPRYKIIEKRQSVAFWCNPISGHATLYWYQQILGQGPKLLIQFQNNGVVDDSQLPKDRFSAERLKGVDSTLKIQPAKLEDSAVYLCASSLTGTAGANVLTFGAGSRLTVL.

The V call is TRBV15, the J call TRBJ1-5, with D unresolved. Germline CDR1 LNHNV, CDR2 YYDKDF (reference sequence). The CDR3 spans 16 residues. V was shortened by 0 bases and J by 0 bases, with 9 bases between the two germline ends. CDR3 sequence: CATSRDLGYSNQPQHF. The DNA for the CDR3 is TGTGCCACCAGCAGAGATCTGGGGTATAGCAATCAGCCCCAGCATTTT.

In DNA form, the CDR3 reads TGCGCCAGCAGCCAAGATCCCCAGGGAGTTCACTATGGCTACACCTTC. This translates into CASSQDPQGVHYGYTF. V gene TRBV4-1 combines with J gene TRBJ1-2; tentative D call: TRBD1 (5 bases). The germline CDR1 and CDR2 sequences are MGHRA and YSYEKL. CDR3 length: 16 residues. V lost 0 bases, J lost 3 bases, and 14 bases lay in between.